This TCR beta chain emerged from a study of OX40 agonist ivuxolimab in advanced cancers. The CDR3 consists of 14 residues. The ends were cut back, 1 base at V and 2 bases at J, with 8 bases in the middle. The germline V gene encodes CDR1 MGHDK and CDR2 SYGVNS. About this clone itself: What it recognizes is unknown.

The data were produced by immunoSEQ multiplex PCR, yet TCRdb's version contains in-frame clones alone and is incomplete. The sample contains some 50,000 clones, 90% to 95% of which appear only once. Study-wide points: With doses of 0.1 to 3.0 mg/kg, CD4+ and CD8+ blood T cells had undergone clonal expansion by week 6. Average numbers of expanded clones were greater in CD8+ T cells than in CD4+.

The sample was CD4+ or CD8+ T cells sorted from blood, taken in a trial of the OX40 agonist ivuxolimab. The chain has TRBV25-1 and TRBJ1-2, with no clear D. The sequence was collected from an adult with an advanced solid tumor such as melanoma, head and neck, liver or kidney cancer. CDR3 loop: CASSELGENYGYTF. The CDR3, as DNA: TGTGCCAGCAGTGAATTAGGCGAAAACTATGGCTACACCTTC.